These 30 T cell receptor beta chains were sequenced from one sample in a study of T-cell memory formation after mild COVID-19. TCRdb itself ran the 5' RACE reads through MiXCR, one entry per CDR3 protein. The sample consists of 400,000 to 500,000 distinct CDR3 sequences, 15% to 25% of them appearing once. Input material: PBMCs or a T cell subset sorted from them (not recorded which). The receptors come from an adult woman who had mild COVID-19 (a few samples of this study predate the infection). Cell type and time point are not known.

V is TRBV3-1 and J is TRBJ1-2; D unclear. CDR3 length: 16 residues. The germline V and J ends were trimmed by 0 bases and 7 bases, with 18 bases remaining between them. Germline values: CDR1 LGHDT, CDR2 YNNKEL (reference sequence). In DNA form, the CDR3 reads TGTGCCAGCAGCCAAGACGTGGAGCTTCAATATGGTGGCTACACCTTC. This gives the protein CASSQDVELQYGGYTF.

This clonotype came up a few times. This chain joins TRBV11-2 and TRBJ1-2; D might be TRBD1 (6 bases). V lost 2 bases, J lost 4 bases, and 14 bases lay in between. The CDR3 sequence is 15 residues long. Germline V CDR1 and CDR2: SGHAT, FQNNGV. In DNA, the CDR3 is TGTGCCAGCAGCTTAAACGAGGGGGTAGGCTATGGCTACACCTTC. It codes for CASSLNEGVGYGYTF.

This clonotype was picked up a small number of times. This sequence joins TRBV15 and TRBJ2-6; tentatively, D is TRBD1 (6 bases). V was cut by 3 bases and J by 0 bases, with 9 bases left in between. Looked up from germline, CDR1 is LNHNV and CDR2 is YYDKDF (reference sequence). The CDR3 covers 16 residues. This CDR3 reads CATSSDRFSGANVLTF. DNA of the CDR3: TGTGCCACCAGCAGTGACAGGTTCTCTGGGGCCAACGTCCTGACTTTC.

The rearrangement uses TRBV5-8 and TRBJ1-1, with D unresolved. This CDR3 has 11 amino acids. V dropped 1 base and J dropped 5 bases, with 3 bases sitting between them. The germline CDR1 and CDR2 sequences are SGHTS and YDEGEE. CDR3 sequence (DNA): TGTGCCAGCAGCTTGCAAACTGAAGCTTTCTTT. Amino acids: CASSLQTEAFF.

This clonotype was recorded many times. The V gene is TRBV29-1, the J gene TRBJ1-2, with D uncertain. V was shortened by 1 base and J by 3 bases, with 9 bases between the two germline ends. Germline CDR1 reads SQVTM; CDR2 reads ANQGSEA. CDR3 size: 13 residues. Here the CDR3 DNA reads TGCAGCGTTGAAGGGGGATTCGACTATGGCTACACCTTC. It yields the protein CSVEGGFDYGYTF.

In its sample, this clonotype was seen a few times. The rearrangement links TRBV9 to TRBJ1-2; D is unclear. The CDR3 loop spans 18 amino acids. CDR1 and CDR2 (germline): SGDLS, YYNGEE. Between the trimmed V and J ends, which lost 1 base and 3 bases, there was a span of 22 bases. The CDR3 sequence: CASSVISTFDGYDYGYTF. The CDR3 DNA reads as TGTGCCAGCAGCGTAATCTCGACATTCGACGGATACGACTATGGCTACACCTTC.

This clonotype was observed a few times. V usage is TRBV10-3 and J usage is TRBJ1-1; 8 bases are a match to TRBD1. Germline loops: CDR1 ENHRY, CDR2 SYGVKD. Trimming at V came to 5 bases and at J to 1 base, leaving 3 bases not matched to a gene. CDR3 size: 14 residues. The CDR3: CAISPQGANTEAFF. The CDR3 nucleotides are TGTGCCATCAGTCCTCAGGGGGCGAACACTGAAGCTTTCTTT.

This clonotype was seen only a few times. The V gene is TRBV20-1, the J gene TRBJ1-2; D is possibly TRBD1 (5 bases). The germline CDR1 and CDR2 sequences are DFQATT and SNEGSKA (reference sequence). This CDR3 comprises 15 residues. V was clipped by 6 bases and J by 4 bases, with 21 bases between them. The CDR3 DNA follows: TGCAGTGCGCAACGTGTGGGGGGGGATGGCTATGGCTACACCTTC. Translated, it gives CSAQRVGGDGYGYTF.

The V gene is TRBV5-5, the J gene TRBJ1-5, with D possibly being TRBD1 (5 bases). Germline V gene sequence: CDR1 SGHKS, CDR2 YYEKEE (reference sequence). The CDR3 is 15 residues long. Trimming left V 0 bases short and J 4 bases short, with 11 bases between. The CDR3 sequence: CASSLVGAGNQPQHF. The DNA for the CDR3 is TGTGCCAGCAGCTTGGTAGGGGCCGGAAATCAGCCCCAGCATTTT.

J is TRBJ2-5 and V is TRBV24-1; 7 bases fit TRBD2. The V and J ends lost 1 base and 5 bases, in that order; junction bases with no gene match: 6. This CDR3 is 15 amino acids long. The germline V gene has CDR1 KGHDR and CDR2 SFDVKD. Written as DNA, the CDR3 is TGTGCCACCAGTGATTTAGGACTAGGGTCTGAGACCCAGTACTTC. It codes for CATSDLGLGSETQYF.

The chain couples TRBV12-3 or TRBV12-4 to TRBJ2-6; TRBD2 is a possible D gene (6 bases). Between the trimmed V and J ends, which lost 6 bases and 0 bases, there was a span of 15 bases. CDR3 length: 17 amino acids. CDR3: CASRNRDGSSGANVLTF. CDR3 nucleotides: TGTGCCAGCAGGAATCGGGACGGGAGCTCTGGGGCCAACGTCCTGACTTTC.

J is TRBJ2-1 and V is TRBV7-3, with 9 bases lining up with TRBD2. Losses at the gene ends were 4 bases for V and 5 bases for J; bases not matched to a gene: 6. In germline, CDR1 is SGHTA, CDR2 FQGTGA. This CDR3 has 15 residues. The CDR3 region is CASSSERGADNEQFF. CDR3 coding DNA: TGTGCCAGCAGCTCCGAGCGGGGGGCTGACAATGAGCAGTTCTTC.

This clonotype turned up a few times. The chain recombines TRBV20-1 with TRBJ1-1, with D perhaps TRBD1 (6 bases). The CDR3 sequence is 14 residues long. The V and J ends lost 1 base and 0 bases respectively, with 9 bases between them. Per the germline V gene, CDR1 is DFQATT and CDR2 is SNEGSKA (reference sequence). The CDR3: CSARVDRVNTEAFF. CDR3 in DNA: TGCAGTGCTAGAGTGGACAGAGTGAACACTGAAGCTTTCTTT.

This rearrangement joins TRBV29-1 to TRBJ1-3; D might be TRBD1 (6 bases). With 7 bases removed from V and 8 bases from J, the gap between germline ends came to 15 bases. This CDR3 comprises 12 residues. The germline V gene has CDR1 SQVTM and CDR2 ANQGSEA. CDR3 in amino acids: CSATVNRDTIYF. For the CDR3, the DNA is TGCAGCGCCACCGTCAACAGGGACACCATATATTTT.

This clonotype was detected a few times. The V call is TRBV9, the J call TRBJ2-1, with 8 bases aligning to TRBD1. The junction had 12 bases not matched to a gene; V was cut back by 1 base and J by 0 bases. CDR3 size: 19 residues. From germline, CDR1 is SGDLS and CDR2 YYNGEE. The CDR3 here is CASSVSGTGQLSSYNEQFF. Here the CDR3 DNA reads TGTGCCAGCAGCGTATCCGGGACAGGCCAACTGAGCTCCTACAATGAGCAGTTCTTC.

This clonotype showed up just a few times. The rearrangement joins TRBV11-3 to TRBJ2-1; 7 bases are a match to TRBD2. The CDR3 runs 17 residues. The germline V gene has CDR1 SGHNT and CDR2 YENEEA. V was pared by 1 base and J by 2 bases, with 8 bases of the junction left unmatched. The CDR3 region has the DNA TGTGCCAGCAGCTTAGGGAGAACTAGCGACCCCTACAATGAGCAGTTCTTC. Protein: CASSLGRTSDPYNEQFF.

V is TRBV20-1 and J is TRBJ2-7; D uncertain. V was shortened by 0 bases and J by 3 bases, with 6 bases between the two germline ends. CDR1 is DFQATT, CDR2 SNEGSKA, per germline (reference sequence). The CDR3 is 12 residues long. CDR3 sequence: CSARDEVYEQYF. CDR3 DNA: TGCAGTGCTAGAGATGAGGTCTACGAGCAGTACTTC.

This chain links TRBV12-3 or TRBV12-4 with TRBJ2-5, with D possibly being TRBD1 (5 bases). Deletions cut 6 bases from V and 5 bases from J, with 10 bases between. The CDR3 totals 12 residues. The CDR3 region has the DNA TGTGCCAGCAGCATGGCAGGGGAGACCCAGTACTTC. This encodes CASSMAGETQYF.

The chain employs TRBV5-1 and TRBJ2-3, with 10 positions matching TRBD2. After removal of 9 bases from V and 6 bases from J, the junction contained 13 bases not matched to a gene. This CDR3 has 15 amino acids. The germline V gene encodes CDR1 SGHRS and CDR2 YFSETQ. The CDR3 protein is CATTSSGRARDTQYF. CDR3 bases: TGCGCCACCACGAGCAGCGGGAGGGCACGGGATACGCAGTATTTT.

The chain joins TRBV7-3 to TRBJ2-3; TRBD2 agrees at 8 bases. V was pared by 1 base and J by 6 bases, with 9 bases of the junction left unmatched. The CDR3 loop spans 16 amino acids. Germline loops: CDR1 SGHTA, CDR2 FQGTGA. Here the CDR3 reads CASSLRGAGGVDTQYF. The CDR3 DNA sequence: TGTGCCAGCAGCTTAAGGGGCGCGGGGGGAGTGGATACGCAGTATTTT.

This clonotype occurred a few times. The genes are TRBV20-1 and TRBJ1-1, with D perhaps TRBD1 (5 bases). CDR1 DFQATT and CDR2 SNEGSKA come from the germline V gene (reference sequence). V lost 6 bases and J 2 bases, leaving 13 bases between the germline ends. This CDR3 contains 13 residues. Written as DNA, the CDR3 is TGCAGTGCATCCCCAGGGACCAACACTGAAGCTTTCTTT. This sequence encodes CSASPGTNTEAFF.

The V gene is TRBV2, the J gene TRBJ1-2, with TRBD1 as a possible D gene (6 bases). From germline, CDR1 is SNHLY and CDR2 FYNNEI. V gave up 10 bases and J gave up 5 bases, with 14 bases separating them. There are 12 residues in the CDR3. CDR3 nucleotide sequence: TGTGCCACGTACGGGGGCCGGTATGGCTACACCTTC. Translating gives CATYGGRYGYTF.

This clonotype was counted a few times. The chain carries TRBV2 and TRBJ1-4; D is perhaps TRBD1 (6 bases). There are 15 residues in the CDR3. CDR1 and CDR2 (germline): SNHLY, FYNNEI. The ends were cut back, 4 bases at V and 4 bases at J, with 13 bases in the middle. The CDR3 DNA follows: TGTGCCAGCAGTGTTGGAGGACAGAATAATGAAAAACTGTTTTTT. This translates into CASSVGGQNNEKLFF.

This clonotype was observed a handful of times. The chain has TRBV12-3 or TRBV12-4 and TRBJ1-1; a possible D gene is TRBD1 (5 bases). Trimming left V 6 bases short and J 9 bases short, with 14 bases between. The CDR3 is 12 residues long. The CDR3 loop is CASRFGAAKAFF. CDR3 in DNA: TGTGCCAGCAGGTTTGGGGCAGCAAAAGCTTTCTTT.

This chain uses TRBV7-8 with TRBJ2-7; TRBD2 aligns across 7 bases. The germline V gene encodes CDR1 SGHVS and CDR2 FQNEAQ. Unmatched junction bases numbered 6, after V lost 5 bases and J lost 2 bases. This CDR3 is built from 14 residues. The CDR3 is CASSGLTSPYEQYF. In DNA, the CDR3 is TGTGCCAGCAGCGGATTGACTAGCCCCTACGAGCAGTACTTC.

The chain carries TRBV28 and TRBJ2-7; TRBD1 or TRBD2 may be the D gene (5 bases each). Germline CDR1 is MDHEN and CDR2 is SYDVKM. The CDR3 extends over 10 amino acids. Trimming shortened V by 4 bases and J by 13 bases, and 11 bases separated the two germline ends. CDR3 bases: TGTGCCAGCAGTTCCGGGGCCCATTACTTC. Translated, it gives CASSSGAHYF. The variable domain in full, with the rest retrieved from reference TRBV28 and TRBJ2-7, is DVKVTQSSRYLVKRTGEKVFLECVQDMDHENMFWYRQDPGLGLRLIYFSYDVKMKEKGDIPEGYSVSREKKERFSLILESASTNQTSMYLCASSSGAHYFGPGTRLTVT.

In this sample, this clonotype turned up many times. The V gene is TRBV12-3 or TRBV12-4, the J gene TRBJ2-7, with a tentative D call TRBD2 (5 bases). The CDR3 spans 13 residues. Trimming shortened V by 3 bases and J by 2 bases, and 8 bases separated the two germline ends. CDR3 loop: CASSFRGTYEQYF. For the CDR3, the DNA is TGTGCCAGCAGTTTTCGGGGTACCTACGAGCAGTACTTC.

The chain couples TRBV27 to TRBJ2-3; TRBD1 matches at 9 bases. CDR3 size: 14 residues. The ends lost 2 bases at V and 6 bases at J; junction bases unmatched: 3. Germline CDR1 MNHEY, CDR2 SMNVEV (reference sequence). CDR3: CASSLGGTGDTQYF. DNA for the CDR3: TGTGCCAGCAGTTTAGGAGGGACAGGGGATACGCAGTATTTT.

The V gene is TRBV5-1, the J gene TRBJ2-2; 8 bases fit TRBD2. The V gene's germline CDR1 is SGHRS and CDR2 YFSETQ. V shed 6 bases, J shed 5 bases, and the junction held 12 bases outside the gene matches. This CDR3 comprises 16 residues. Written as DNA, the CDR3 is TGCGCCAGCATCCTTGGAGCTAGCGGGCCTACCGGGGAGCTGTTTTTT. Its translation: CASILGASGPTGELFF.

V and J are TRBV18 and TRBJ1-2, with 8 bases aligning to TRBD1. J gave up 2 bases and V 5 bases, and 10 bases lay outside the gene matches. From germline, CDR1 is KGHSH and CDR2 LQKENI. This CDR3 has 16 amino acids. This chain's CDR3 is CASSATDREGNYGYTF. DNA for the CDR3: TGTGCCAGCTCAGCAACGGACAGGGAGGGAAACTATGGCTACACCTTC.